This TCR beta chain was observed in a study of CDR3 diversity in severe acne. This clonotype has ten or more counts. MiXCR, applied by TCRdb to the PCR reads, yields one record per CDR3 protein. The table records around 100,000 distinct CDR3 sequences, 51% of them present only once. Trimming cost V 4 bases and J 5 bases; bases outside gene matches: 3. The CDR3 is made up of 13 amino acids. Germline values: CDR1 SGHTA, CDR2 FQGNSA. This receptor was taken from a male donor with acne. V and J are TRBV7-2 and TRBJ2-5; TRBD2 matches at 8 bases. The source material was blood. The CDR3 here is CASSSRLAETQYF. The CDR3 nucleotides read TGTGCCAGCAGCTCCAGACTAGCGGAGACCCAGTACTTC.